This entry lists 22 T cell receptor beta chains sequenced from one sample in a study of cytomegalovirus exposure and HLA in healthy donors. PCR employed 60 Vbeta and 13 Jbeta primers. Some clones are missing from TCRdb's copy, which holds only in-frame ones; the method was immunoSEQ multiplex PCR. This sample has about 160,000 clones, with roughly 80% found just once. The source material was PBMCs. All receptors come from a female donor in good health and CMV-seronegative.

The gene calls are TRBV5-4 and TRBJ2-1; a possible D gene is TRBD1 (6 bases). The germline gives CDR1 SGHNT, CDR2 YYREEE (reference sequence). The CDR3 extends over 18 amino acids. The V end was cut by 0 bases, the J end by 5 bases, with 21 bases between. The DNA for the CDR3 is TGTGCCAGCAGCTTGGACGGACAGTTTGGTAAGGAGGACAATGAGCAGTTCTTC. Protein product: CASSLDGQFGKEDNEQFF.

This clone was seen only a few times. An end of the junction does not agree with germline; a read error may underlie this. The DNA of the CDR3 is TGTGCCAGCAGCCTAACTGTCAGCGGGGGTGACAATGAGCAGTTCTTC. Its protein product is CASSLTVSGGDNEQFF. This chain links TRBV7-3 with TRBJ2-1; 8 bases fit TRBD2. The CDR3 is 16 amino acids. The V gene's germline CDR1 is SGHTA and CDR2 FQGTGA.

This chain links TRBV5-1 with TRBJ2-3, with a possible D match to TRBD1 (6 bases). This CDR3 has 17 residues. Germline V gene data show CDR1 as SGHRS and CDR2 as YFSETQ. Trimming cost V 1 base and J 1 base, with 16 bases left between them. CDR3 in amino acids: CASSLSDSHTGTDTQYF. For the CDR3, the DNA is TGCGCCAGCAGCTTGTCGGACAGTCATACGGGCACAGATACGCAGTATTTT.

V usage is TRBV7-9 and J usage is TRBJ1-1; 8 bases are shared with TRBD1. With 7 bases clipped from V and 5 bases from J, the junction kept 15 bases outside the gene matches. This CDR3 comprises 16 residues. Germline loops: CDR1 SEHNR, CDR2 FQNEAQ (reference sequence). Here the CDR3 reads CASKIAAGGDRTEAFF. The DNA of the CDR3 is TGTGCCAGCAAAATAGCGGCAGGGGGCGATAGGACTGAAGCTTTCTTT.

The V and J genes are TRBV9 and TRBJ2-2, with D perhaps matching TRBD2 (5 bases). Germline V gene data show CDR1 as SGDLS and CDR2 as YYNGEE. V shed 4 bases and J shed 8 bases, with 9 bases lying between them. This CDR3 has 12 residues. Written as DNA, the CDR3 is TGTGCCAGCAGCCTTCCGGGAGGGGAGCTGTTTTTT. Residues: CASSLPGGELFF.

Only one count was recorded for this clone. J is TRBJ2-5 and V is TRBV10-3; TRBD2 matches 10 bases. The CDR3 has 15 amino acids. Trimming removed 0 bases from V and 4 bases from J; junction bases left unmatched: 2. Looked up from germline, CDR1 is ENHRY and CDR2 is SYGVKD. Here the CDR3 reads CAISESLAGGETQYF. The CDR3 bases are TGTGCCATCAGTGAGTCGTTAGCGGGAGGAGAGACCCAGTACTTC.

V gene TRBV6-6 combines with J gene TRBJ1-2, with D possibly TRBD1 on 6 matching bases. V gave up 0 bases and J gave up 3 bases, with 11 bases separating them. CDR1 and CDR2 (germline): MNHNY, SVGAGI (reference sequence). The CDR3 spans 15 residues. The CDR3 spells CASSYSAGAHYGYTF. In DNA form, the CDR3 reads TGTGCCAGCAGTTACTCGGCAGGGGCTCACTATGGCTACACCTTC.

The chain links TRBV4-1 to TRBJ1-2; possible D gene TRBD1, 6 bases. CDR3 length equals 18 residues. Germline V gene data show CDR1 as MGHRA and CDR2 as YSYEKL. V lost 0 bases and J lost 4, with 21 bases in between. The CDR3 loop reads CASSQDIRQARLGYGYTF. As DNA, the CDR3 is TGCGCCAGCAGCCAAGATATTAGACAGGCACGGTTGGGCTATGGCTACACCTTC.

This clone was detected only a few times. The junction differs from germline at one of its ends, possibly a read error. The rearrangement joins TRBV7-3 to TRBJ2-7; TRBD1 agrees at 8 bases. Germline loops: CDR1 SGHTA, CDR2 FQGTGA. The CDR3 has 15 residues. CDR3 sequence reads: CSSSFNGQGIDEQYF. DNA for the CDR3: TGTTCCAGCAGCTTCAACGGACAGGGAATCGACGAGCAGTACTTC.

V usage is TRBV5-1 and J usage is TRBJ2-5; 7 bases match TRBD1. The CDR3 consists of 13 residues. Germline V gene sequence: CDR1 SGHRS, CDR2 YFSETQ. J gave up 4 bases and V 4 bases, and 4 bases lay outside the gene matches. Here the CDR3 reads CASSRTGAETQYF. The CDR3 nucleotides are TGCGCCAGCAGCCGAACAGGGGCAGAGACCCAGTACTTC.

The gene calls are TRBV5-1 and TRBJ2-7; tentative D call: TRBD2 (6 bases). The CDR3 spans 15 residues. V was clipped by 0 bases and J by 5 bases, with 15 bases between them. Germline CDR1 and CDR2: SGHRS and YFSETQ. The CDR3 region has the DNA TGCGCCAGCAGCTTGGGGGGGGAAGGGACGAACGAGCAGTACTTC. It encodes CASSLGGEGTNEQYF.

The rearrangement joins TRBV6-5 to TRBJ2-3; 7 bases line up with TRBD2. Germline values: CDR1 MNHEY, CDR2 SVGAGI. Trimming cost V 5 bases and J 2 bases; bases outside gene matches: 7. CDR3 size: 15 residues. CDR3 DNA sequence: TGTGCCAGCAGTAACTGGGGGGGAGCCACAGATACGCAGTATTTT. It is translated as CASSNWGGATDTQYF.

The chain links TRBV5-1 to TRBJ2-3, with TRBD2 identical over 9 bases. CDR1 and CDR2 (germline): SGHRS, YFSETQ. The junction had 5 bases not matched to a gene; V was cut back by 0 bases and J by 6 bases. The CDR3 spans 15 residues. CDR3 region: CASSLVAGDADTQYF. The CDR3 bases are TGCGCCAGCAGCTTGGTAGCGGGGGATGCGGATACGCAGTATTTT.

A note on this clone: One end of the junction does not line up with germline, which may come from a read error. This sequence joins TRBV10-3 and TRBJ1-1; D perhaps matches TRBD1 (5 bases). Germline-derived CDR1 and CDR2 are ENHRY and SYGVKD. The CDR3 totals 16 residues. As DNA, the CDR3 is TGTGCCATCAGTGGCCCGGGGGGGAGGGCGAACATTGAAGCTTTCTTT. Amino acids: CAISGPGGRANIEAFF.

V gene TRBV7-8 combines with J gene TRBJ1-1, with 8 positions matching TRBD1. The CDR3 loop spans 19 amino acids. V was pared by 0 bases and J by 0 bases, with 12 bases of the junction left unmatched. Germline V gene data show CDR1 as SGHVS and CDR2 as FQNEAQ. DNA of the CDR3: TGTGCCAGCAGCTTAGCGGCCGGGACAGGTCGAACGATGAACACTGAAGCTTTCTTT. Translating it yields CASSLAAGTGRTMNTEAFF.

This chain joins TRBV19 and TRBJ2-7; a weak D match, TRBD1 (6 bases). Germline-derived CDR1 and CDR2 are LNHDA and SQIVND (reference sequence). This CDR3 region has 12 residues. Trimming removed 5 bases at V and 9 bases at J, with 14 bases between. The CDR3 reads CASSLQGQRQYF. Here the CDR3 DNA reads TGTGCCAGTAGTTTACAGGGACAACGGCAGTACTTC.

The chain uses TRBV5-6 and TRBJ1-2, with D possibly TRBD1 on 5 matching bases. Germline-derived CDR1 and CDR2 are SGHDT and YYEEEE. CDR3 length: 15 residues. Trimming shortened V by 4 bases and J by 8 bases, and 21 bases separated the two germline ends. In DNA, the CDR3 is TGTGCCAGCAGCCGGGCCCGGGACGGCGGGAGGGGCTACACCTTC. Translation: CASSRARDGGRGYTF.

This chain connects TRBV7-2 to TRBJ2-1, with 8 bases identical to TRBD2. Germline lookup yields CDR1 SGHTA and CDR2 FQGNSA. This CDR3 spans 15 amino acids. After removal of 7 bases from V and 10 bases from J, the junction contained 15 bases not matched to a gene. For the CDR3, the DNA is TGTGCCAGCACCGCAAGCGGGAGAGAGTCGAAGGAGCAGTTCTTC. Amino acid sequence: CASTASGRESKEQFF.

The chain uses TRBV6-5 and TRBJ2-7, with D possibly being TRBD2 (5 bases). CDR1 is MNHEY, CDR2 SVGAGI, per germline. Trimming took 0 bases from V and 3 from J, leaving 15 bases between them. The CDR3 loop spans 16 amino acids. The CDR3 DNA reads TGTGCCAGCAGTTACTCAGGTTGGCAGGCGGGCTACGAGCAGTACTTC. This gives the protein CASSYSGWQAGYEQYF.

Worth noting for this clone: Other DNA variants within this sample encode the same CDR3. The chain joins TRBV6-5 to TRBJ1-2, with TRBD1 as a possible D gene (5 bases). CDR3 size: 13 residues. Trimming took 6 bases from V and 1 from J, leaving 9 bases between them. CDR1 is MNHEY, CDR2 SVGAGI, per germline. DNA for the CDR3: TGTGCCAGCAGGCGTGACAGTAACTATGGCTACACCTTC. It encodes CASRRDSNYGYTF.

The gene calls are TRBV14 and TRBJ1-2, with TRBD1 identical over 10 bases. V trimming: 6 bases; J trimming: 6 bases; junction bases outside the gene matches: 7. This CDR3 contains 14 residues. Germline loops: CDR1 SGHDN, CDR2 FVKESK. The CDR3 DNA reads TGTGCCAGCAGAAGACAGGGGGCGGTTGATGGCTACACCTTC. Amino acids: CASRRQGAVDGYTF.

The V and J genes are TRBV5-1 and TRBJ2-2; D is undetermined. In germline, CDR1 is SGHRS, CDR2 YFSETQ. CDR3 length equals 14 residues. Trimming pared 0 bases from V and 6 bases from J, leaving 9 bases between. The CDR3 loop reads CASSLVMGAGELFF. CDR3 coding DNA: TGCGCCAGCAGCTTGGTGATGGGCGCCGGGGAGCTGTTTTTT. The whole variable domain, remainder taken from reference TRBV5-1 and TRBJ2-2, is KAGVTQTPRYLIKTRGQQVTLSCSPISGHRSVSWYQQTPGQGLQFLFEYFSETQRNKGNFPGRFSGRQFSNSRSEMNVSTLELGDSALYLCASSLVMGAGELFFGEGSRLTVL.